This T cell receptor beta chain was sequenced in a study of cytomegalovirus exposure and HLA in healthy donors. Points from the study as a whole: In a later analysis, donors in an Asian-associated ancestry cluster reportedly had fewer N-insertions in productive TCRs than the cohort mean. Later work associated 17,000 or so TCR beta sequences with HLA alleles at 0.05 false discovery rate.

The study ran its PCR with 60 Vbeta and 13 Jbeta primers. Data came from immunoSEQ multiplex PCR; TCRdb stores just in-frame clones and leaves some out. The data contain 110,000 to 150,000 clones, 75% of them singletons. Concerning this clone itself: Antigen: not known.

CDR1 is SGHDN, CDR2 FVKESK, per germline. The length of the CDR3 is 13 residues. V was trimmed by 4 bases and J by 6 bases, leaving 12 bases between them. The specimen sequenced was PBMCs. The clonotype comes from a man aged 25 to 40 in good health and CMV-seronegative. This sequence joins TRBV14 and TRBJ1-2; no reliable D call. The CDR3 spells CASSLQERDGYTF. DNA for the CDR3: TGTGCCAGCAGCCTCCAAGAGCGGGATGGCTACACCTTC.